This is a list of T cell receptor beta chains from one sample in a study of T cells in localized non-small cell lung cancer. Method: immunoSEQ multiplex PCR; TCRdb's copy keeps in-frame clones and lacks some. The table has 35,000 to 40,000 clones, almost 85% seen once. The sequencing used peripheral blood, collected before any cancer treatment. The receptors were gathered from a male donor at least 60 years old with stage III squamous cell lung carcinoma. Both conserved end residues are part of each CDR3. Each record gives: V gene, D gene, clone size, J gene, CDR3 DNA, CDR3 protein. The D gene is left open where the match is weak. Clone sizes are given selectively: once, few, many, or a class where the clone is expanded.

v_call: TRBV5-1
d_call: NA
clone_size: NA
j_call: TRBJ1-1
cdr3_nt: TGCGCCAGCAGCTTGGGGCAGGACACTGAAGCTTTCTTT
cdr3_aa: CASSLGQDTEAFF

v_call: TRBV7-9
d_call: TRBD2
clone_size: NA
j_call: TRBJ2-1
cdr3_nt: TGTGCCAGCAGCTTACGCCGGACTAGCGTTCGGAATGAGCAGTTCTTC
cdr3_aa: CASSLRRTSVRNEQFF

v_call: TRBV7-6
d_call: NA
clone_size: NA
j_call: TRBJ1-1
cdr3_nt: TGTGCCAGCAGCCCAAGCCAGCTGAACACTGAAGCTTTCTTT
cdr3_aa: CASSPSQLNTEAFF

v_call: TRBV29-1
d_call: NA
clone_size: NA
j_call: TRBJ2-7
cdr3_nt: TGCAGCGTTGACAGCGGAGACACCTACGAGCAGTACTTC
cdr3_aa: CSVDSGDTYEQYF

v_call: TRBV7-9
d_call: NA
clone_size: NA
j_call: TRBJ1-2
cdr3_nt: TGTGCCAGTACCAATCAGGGGAACTATGGCTACACCTTC
cdr3_aa: CASTNQGNYGYTF

v_call: TRBV7-2
d_call: TRBD1
clone_size: NA
j_call: TRBJ2-1
cdr3_nt: TGTGCCAGCGGGGACAGCCCCTACAATGAGCAGTTCTTC
cdr3_aa: CASGDSPYNEQFF

v_call: TRBV7-9
d_call: TRBD1
clone_size: NA
j_call: TRBJ1-2
cdr3_nt: TGTGCCAGCAGCTTAGAAGCAGGGGGCCTCTATGGCTACACCTTC
cdr3_aa: CASSLEAGGLYGYTF

v_call: TRBV7-2
d_call: NA
clone_size: NA
j_call: TRBJ2-7
cdr3_nt: TGTGCCAGCAGCTCCAGGAGGAGCTCCTACGAGCAGTACTTC
cdr3_aa: CASSSRRSSYEQYF

v_call: TRBV7-9
d_call: TRBD2
clone_size: NA
j_call: TRBJ2-3
cdr3_nt: TGTGCCAGCAGCTTAGACGAGCGGGGGGCGACAGATACGCAGTATTTT
cdr3_aa: CASSLDERGATDTQYF

v_call: TRBV5-1
d_call: NA
clone_size: few
j_call: TRBJ1-1
cdr3_nt: TGCGCCAGCAGCTTGTTTGGGGATGAAGCTTTCTTT
cdr3_aa: CASSLFGDEAFF

v_call: TRBV19
d_call: TRBD1
clone_size: NA
j_call: TRBJ2-1
cdr3_nt: TGTGCCAGTAGTAGGGACAGTAGCTCCTACAATGAGCAGTTCTTC
cdr3_aa: CASSRDSSSYNEQFF

v_call: TRBV5-1
d_call: TRBD1
clone_size: NA
j_call: TRBJ2-1
cdr3_nt: TGCGCCAGCAGCGTCCGGGACAGGGATGAGCAGTTCTTC
cdr3_aa: CASSVRDRDEQFF

v_call: TRBV7-2
d_call: NA
clone_size: NA
j_call: TRBJ2-7
cdr3_nt: TGTGCCAGCAGCTTAGAGCCCTTGGGCGAGCAGTACTTC
cdr3_aa: CASSLEPLGEQYF

v_call: TRBV5-1
d_call: NA
clone_size: NA
j_call: TRBJ2-2
cdr3_nt: TGCGCCAGCAGCTTGAAGCAGGTAGCGAACACCGGGGAGCTGTTTTTT
cdr3_aa: CASSLKQVANTGELFF

v_call: TRBV7-8
d_call: NA
clone_size: NA
j_call: TRBJ2-2
cdr3_nt: TGTGCCAGCAGCTTAGGGGGGTATAACACCGGGGAGCTGTTTTTT
cdr3_aa: CASSLGGYNTGELFF

v_call: TRBV7-9
d_call: TRBD1
clone_size: NA
j_call: TRBJ2-1
cdr3_nt: TGTGCCAGCAGTCCCGACAGGGCAATTTTCAATGAGCAGTTCTTC
cdr3_aa: CASSPDRAIFNEQFF

v_call: TRBV30
d_call: NA
clone_size: NA
j_call: TRBJ2-2
cdr3_nt: TGTGCCTGGAGCTGGGCGCAGAACACCGGGGAGCTGTTTTTT
cdr3_aa: CAWSWAQNTGELFF

v_call: TRBV30
d_call: TRBD1
clone_size: NA
j_call: TRBJ2-5
cdr3_nt: TGTGCCTGGAGTGTGGGGACAGGGCCAGAGACCCAGTACTTC
cdr3_aa: CAWSVGTGPETQYF

v_call: TRBV30
d_call: NA
clone_size: NA
j_call: TRBJ2-7
cdr3_nt: TGTGCCTGGACCCCCCCGCACAGGTTGTACGAGCAGTACTTC
cdr3_aa: CAWTPPHRLYEQYF

v_call: TRBV12-5
d_call: NA
clone_size: NA
j_call: TRBJ1-1
cdr3_nt: TGTGCTAGTGGTTTGGGACAGGCGGGCACTGAAGCTTTCTTT
cdr3_aa: CASGLGQAGTEAFF

v_call: TRBV6-5
d_call: NA
clone_size: NA
j_call: TRBJ1-2
cdr3_nt: TGTGCCAGCAGCTCTCCGTATGGCTACACCTTC
cdr3_aa: CASSSPYGYTF

v_call: TRBV7-6
d_call: NA
clone_size: once
j_call: TRBJ1-4
cdr3_nt: TGTGCCAGCAGCTTGACAGGTCCAAATGAAAAACTGTTTTTT
cdr3_aa: CASSLTGPNEKLFF

v_call: TRBV14
d_call: NA
clone_size: NA
j_call: TRBJ2-1
cdr3_nt: TGTGCCAGCAGCCAAGAAAGGCTCTACAATGAGCAGTTCTTC
cdr3_aa: CASSQERLYNEQFF

v_call: TRBV2
d_call: TRBD2
clone_size: once
j_call: TRBJ2-1
cdr3_nt: TGTGCCAGCAGTGGCGGAGGGACTAGCGCTGGCAATGAGCAGTTCTTC
cdr3_aa: CASSGGGTSAGNEQFF

v_call: TRBV2
d_call: TRBD1
clone_size: once
j_call: TRBJ2-1
cdr3_nt: TGTGCCAGCGGACCGACAGGGTACAATGAGCAGTTCTTC
cdr3_aa: CASGPTGYNEQFF

v_call: TRBV9
d_call: NA
clone_size: NA
j_call: TRBJ2-2
cdr3_nt: TGTGCCAGCAGGTGGGGGGACACGAACACCGGGGAGCTGTTTTTT
cdr3_aa: CASRWGDTNTGELFF

v_call: TRBV7-2
d_call: NA
clone_size: NA
j_call: TRBJ2-1
cdr3_nt: TGTGCCAGCAGCTTAACCGGGACCTCCAATGAGCAGTTCTTC
cdr3_aa: CASSLTGTSNEQFF

v_call: TRBV9
d_call: NA
clone_size: NA
j_call: TRBJ2-2
cdr3_nt: TGTGCCAGCAGCCCCAGGGGCGCGTCGAACACCGGGGAGCTGTTTTTT
cdr3_aa: CASSPRGASNTGELFF

v_call: TRBV19
d_call: NA
clone_size: once
j_call: TRBJ2-6
cdr3_nt: TGTGCCAGTAGTATTGGGACGCGGAGGACATCCGTCCTGACTTTC
cdr3_aa: CASSIGTRRTSVLTF

v_call: TRBV18
d_call: NA
clone_size: NA
j_call: TRBJ2-2
cdr3_nt: TGTGCCAGCTCAGGCCTAGCCGGAGTCCACCGGGAGCTGTTTTTT
cdr3_aa: CASSGLAGVHRELFF